These 13 T cell receptor beta chains were all obtained from the same sample, sequenced in a study of shared clonotypes between healthy human individuals. The repertoire was sequenced with immunoSEQ multiplex PCR; TCRdb's copy has only in-frame clones and lacks some. This repertoire shows 450,000 to 650,000 clones, 70% to 80% found once; its top ten account for around 13%. Sample: PBMCs. These receptors were collected from a woman between 40 and 50 years old in good health. Some clones in this sample may be carry-over from other donors' samples.

The table lists this clone with a count of one. This chain joins TRBV19 and TRBJ1-5; the D is unclear. V gave up 4 bases and J gave up 5 bases, with 12 bases separating them. Germline values: CDR1 LNHDA, CDR2 SQIVND (reference sequence). The CDR3 totals 14 residues. The CDR3 nucleotides read TGTGCCAGTAGTACCCGGATGGCGGATCAGCCCCAGCATTTT. Amino acid sequence: CASSTRMADQPQHF.

The chain combines TRBV7-8 with TRBJ2-2; D is uncertain. The germline V gene encodes CDR1 SGHVS and CDR2 FQNEAQ. CDR3 length: 16 residues. V was cut by 0 bases and J by 1 base, with 9 bases left in between. The CDR3 spells CASSLAVTLNTGELFF. Written as DNA, the CDR3 is TGTGCCAGCAGCTTAGCGGTGACACTGAACACCGGGGAGCTGTTTTTT.

This clone was observed once. The sample holds other DNA sequences that translate to the same CDR3. V usage is TRBV2 and J usage is TRBJ2-6; D unclear. CDR1 SNHLY and CDR2 FYNNEI come from the germline V gene. This CDR3 spans 14 amino acids. V dropped 1 base and J dropped 2 bases, with 3 bases sitting between them. CDR3 in DNA: TGTGCCAGCAGTGAAGTCCCTGGGGCCAACGTCCTGACTTTC. Translated: CASSEVPGANVLTF.

The genes are TRBV4-3 and TRBJ2-7, with 9 bases lining up with TRBD2. The V gene end was trimmed by 0 bases and the J gene end by 2 bases; junction bases not matched to a gene: 5. CDR3 length equals 16 residues. Germline loops: CDR1 LGHNA, CDR2 YSLEER. The CDR3 region has the DNA TGCGCCAGCAGCCAAGATTTCCTAGCGGGGCCCTACGAGCAGTACTTC. Translation: CASSQDFLAGPYEQYF.

The rearrangement joins TRBV14 to TRBJ2-7, with D unresolved. This CDR3 region has 14 residues. Trimming left V 2 bases short and J 3 bases short, with 11 bases between. CDR1 SGHDN and CDR2 FVKESK come from the germline V gene. The CDR3 nucleotides are TGTGCCAGCAGCCAACGTCCCTCAAGCTACGAGCAGTACTTC. This gives the protein CASSQRPSSYEQYF.

The gene calls are TRBV5-1 and TRBJ2-7; unclear D gene. CDR3 length: 15 amino acids. Trimming pared 0 bases from V and 0 bases from J, leaving 10 bases between. Germline V gene data show CDR1 as SGHRS and CDR2 as YFSETQ. The CDR3 sequence: CASSLDATSSYEQYF. The DNA of the CDR3 is TGCGCCAGCAGCTTGGACGCGACGAGCTCCTACGAGCAGTACTTC.

The rearrangement uses TRBV18 and TRBJ2-7, with D perhaps matching TRBD1 (6 bases). The CDR3 is made up of 14 amino acids. Germline V gene sequence: CDR1 KGHSH, CDR2 LQKENI. Trimming left V 6 bases short and J 1 base short, with 13 bases between. CDR3 nucleotides: TGTGCCAGCTCTAGAGGGGGACCATCCTACGAGCAGTACTTC. This codes for CASSRGGPSYEQYF.

This chain uses TRBV16 with TRBJ1-1, with D unclear. The V and J ends lost 1 base and 1 base respectively, with 10 bases between them. Per the germline V gene, CDR1 is KGHSY and CDR2 is FQNENV. The CDR3 is 15 residues long. The CDR3 bases are TGTGCCAGCAGCCAATTCGGCCAGAGGAACACTGAAGCTTTCTTT. Amino acid sequence: CASSQFGQRNTEAFF.

The chain carries TRBV11-3 and TRBJ1-1; the D is unclear. The CDR3 is made up of 14 amino acids. The germline V gene encodes CDR1 SGHNT and CDR2 YENEEA. Trimming removed 1 base at V and 3 bases at J, with 9 bases between. DNA of the CDR3: TGTGCCAGCAGCTTAGCCGGGGTTCACACTGAAGCTTTCTTT. Translation gives CASSLAGVHTEAFF.

In this sample, this clone turned up once. The chain carries TRBV29-1 and TRBJ2-1; D unresolved. CDR1 is SQVTM and CDR2 is ANQGSEA in the germline V gene. The CDR3 consists of 15 residues. Trimming took off 3 bases at V and 2 bases at J, with 14 bases between the two ends. This chain's CDR3 is CSVELSERTYNEQFF. As DNA, the CDR3 is TGCAGCGTTGAGCTCAGCGAGAGAACCTACAATGAGCAGTTCTTC.

V gene TRBV11-2 combines with J gene TRBJ2-1; the D call may be TRBD1 or TRBD2 (5 bases each). Germline CDR1 is SGHAT and CDR2 is FQNNGV. The CDR3 has 15 residues. V gave up 5 bases and J gave up 4 bases, with 15 bases separating them. CDR3 amino acids: CASSRARDGYNEQFF. The CDR3, as DNA: TGTGCCAGCAGCAGGGCCCGGGACGGTTACAATGAGCAGTTCTTC.

The V gene is TRBV5-1, the J gene TRBJ2-2; possibly TRBD2 for D (6 bases). CDR1 and CDR2 from the germline V gene are SGHRS and YFSETQ. This CDR3 spans 16 amino acids. Trimming cost V 2 bases and J 5 bases, with 16 bases left between them. CDR3 nucleotide sequence: TGCGCCAGCAGCTTTGTTCCCGGACGGGGGACCGGGGAGCTGTTTTTT. As protein: CASSFVPGRGTGELFF.

The V call is TRBV7-2, the J call TRBJ2-7, with TRBD1 as a possible D gene (5 bases). The CDR3 consists of 13 residues. Trimming cost V 1 base and J 4 bases, with 8 bases left between them. Germline V gene data show CDR1 as SGHTA and CDR2 as FQGNSA. The CDR3 loop reads CASSLGRQYEQYF. CDR3 DNA: TGTGCCAGCAGCTTAGGGAGACAGTACGAGCAGTACTTC. Full variable domain (outside the CDR3, taken from reference TRBV7-2 and TRBJ2-7): GAGVSQSPSNKVTEKGKDVELRCDPISGHTALYWYRQSLGQGLEFLIYFQGNSAPDKSGLPSDRFSAERTGGSVSTLTIQRTQQEDSAVYLCASSLGRQYEQYFGPGTRLTVT.